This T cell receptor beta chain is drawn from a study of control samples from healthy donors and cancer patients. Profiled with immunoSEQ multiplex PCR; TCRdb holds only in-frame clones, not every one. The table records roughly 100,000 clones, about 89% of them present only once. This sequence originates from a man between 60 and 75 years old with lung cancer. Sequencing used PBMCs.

The chain's CDR3 is CASSLVPYQPQHF. The CDR3 DNA is TGTGCCAGCAGCTTAGTCCCTTATCAGCCCCAGCATTTT. This chain links TRBV7-8 with TRBJ1-5; D gene ambiguous. V lost 1 base and J 5 bases, leaving 6 bases between the germline ends. Germline V gene data show CDR1 as SGHVS and CDR2 as FQNEAQ. The CDR3 is 13 residues long.